A selection of T cell receptor beta chains follows, all from one sample in a study of metastatic and nonmetastatic thyroid tumors. MiXCR was used by TCRdb to re-call the PCR reads. The sample includes around 6,000 clones, roughly 29% of them seen just once. The specimen sequenced was adjacent normal tissue. Source of these receptors: a female donor with papillary thyroid cancer or a benign thyroid nodule (not recorded which). Some clones in this sample may be carry-over from other donors' samples. Both conserved end residues are part of each CDR3. Fields, in order: CDR3 length, V gene, J gene, D gene, clone size, CDR3 DNA, CDR3 protein. A D gene is named only where the DNA matches it firmly. Part of the rows lack a size; the others show once, few, many or a class for expanded clones.

15	TRBV6-2/TRBV6-3	TRBJ1-1	TRBD1	NA	TGTGCCAGCAGTTACAGGGGGCTTACGAACACTGAAGCTTTCTTT	CASSYRGLTNTEAFF
16	TRBV18	TRBJ2-7	NA	many	TGTGCCAGCTCACAACTACCGGGACCGGGTAACTACGAGCAGTACTTC	CASSQLPGPGNYEQYF
16	TRBV9	TRBJ2-3	TRBD2	NA	TGTGCCAGCAGCGTGCGCAGCGGGGGGGTCGGAGGTACGCAGTATTTT	CASSVRSGGVGGTQYF
14	TRBV19	TRBJ1-1	NA	few	TGTGCCAGTAGTATATTGGGACGGAACACTGAAGCTTTCTTT	CASSILGRNTEAFF
15	TRBV6-2/TRBV6-3	TRBJ2-7	TRBD2	few	TGTGCCAGCAGTTACGCCCCAAAGACTAGCAGCGAGCAGTACTTC	CASSYAPKTSSEQYF
15	TRBV6-5	TRBJ1-5	NA	medium-sized	TGTGCCAGCAGTTACCCAACAGGGTACAATCAGCCCCAGCATTTT	CASSYPTGYNQPQHF
12	TRBV11-3	TRBJ1-1	NA	NA	TGTGCCAGCAGCTTACGGACTGCTGAAGCTTTCTTT	CASSLRTAEAFF
14	TRBV5-1	TRBJ1-2	TRBD1	medium-sized	TGCGCCAGCAGCCCGTCGACAGGGGAATATGGCTACACCTTC	CASSPSTGEYGYTF
14	TRBV6-1	TRBJ2-1	TRBD2	few	TGTGCCAGCCAGAGCGGGAGCTCCTACAATGAGCAGTTCTTC	CASQSGSSYNEQFF
14	TRBV27	TRBJ1-5	NA	NA	TGTACCAGCAGGCCCTCAGGGGTCGGACAGCCCAAGCATTTT	CTSRPSGVGQPKHF
14	TRBV27	TRBJ2-1	TRBD2	large	TGTGCCAGCAGATCGGGGGGGGCCCAGAATGAGCAGTTCTTC	CASRSGGAQNEQFF
13	TRBV5-1	TRBJ1-2	NA	large	TGCGCCAGCAGCTTGGCCTCTACCGGAAGGCGAACCTTC	CASSLASTGRRTF
14	TRBV28	TRBJ1-5	NA	NA	TGTGCCAGCAGTTCGGGCCAGGTCAATCAGCCCCAGCATTTT	CASSSGQVNQPQHF
15	TRBV28	TRBJ1-3	TRBD1	few	TGTGCCAGCAGTTCCCGCAGGGGGCTGGGAAACACCATATATTTT	CASSSRRGLGNTIYF
14	TRBV20-1	TRBJ2-7	NA	NA	TGCAGTGCTAGAGATGAGTATGTAGTGCGACTGCAGTACTTC	CSARDEYVVRLQYF
13	TRBV24-1	TRBJ2-7	NA	few	TGTGCCACCATGAAACAGCGATACTACGAGCAGTACTTC	CATMKQRYYEQYF
15	TRBV6-1	TRBJ2-2	TRBD1	NA	TGTGCCAGCAGTGAGGGACAGGGCAACACCGGGGAGCTGTTTTTT	CASSEGQGNTGELFF
14	TRBV6-1	TRBJ2-1	TRBD2	few	TGTGCCAGCACGGCGGGGGACCGTTACAATGAGCAGTTCTTC	CASTAGDRYNEQFF
15	TRBV7-2	TRBJ1-1	NA	NA	TGTGCCAGCAGCGCCGGGCAAGCGGCGAACACTGAAGCTTTCTTT	CASSAGQAANTEAFF
19	TRBV2	TRBJ2-7	TRBD1	NA	TGTGCCAGCAGTGCCGGACAGGGGTCGCCCGGAGTGAGACTCGGCGAGCAGTACTTC	CASSAGQGSPGVRLGEQYF
15	TRBV18	TRBJ1-1	NA	medium-sized	TGTGCCAGCTCACCAACCCCCGAGCCGAACACTGAAGCTTTCTTT	CASSPTPEPNTEAFF
16	TRBV6-2/TRBV6-3	TRBJ2-2	NA	NA	TGTGCCAGCAGTTACAGGGGACATATGAACACCGGGGAGCTGTTTTTT	CASSYRGHMNTGELFF
14	TRBV28	TRBJ2-5	NA	once	TGTGCCAGCAGTTTGGGGCGGGATGAAGAGACCCAGTACTTC	CASSLGRDEETQYF
16	TRBV20-1	TRBJ2-2	NA	NA	TGCAGTGCTAGAGATGCGCGGGCCTCGAACACCGGGGAGCTGTTTTTT	CSARDARASNTGELFF
14	TRBV12-3/TRBV12-4	TRBJ2-7	TRBD2	few	TGTGCCAGCAGTTTAGCGCCGGGGGGGTCGGAGCAGTACTTC	CASSLAPGGSEQYF
16	TRBV7-9	TRBJ1-4	NA	medium-sized	TGTGCCAGCAGACCCACCAGGGGCTCTCGTAATGAAAAACTGTTTTTT	CASRPTRGSRNEKLFF
13	TRBV20-1	TRBJ2-3	TRBD2	medium-sized	TGCAGTGCTAGGATGGGGGGGGAGAATACGCAGTATTTT	CSARMGGENTQYF
13	TRBV20-1	TRBJ2-7	NA	NA	TGCAGTGCTAGTGGTTGGGGCTCCTACGAGCAGTACTTC	CSASGWGSYEQYF
15	TRBV11-2	TRBJ2-3	TRBD2	NA	TGTGCCAGCAGCTTTACTAGCGGAGGAACAGATACGCAGTATTTT	CASSFTSGGTDTQYF
14	TRBV5-1	TRBJ2-7	TRBD1	once	TGCGCCAGCAGCCCCGGGACAGGGCACTACGAGCAGTACTTC	CASSPGTGHYEQYF
14	TRBV20-1	TRBJ1-5	NA	NA	TGCAGTGCTTTCCCGGGGGGGGGAGGACAGCCCCAGCATTTT	CSAFPGGGGQPQHF
14	TRBV28	TRBJ2-7	TRBD2	few	TGTGCCAGCAGTCCGAGCGGGAGGGCCTACGAGCAGTACTTC	CASSPSGRAYEQYF
17	TRBV10-2	TRBJ2-7	NA	few	TGCGCCAGCAGTGTAGGGGGTGGGGCAGGGATGTCCTACGAGCAGTACTTC	CASSVGGGAGMSYEQYF
16	TRBV19	TRBJ2-2	TRBD1	NA	TGTGCCAGTAGTGCCTGGACAGGGGACATCACCGGGGAGCTGTTTTTT	CASSAWTGDITGELFF
15	TRBV29-1	TRBJ2-3	TRBD2	NA	TGCAGCGTAGGGTGGCGGGAGGGAGCTGGAGATACGCAGTATTTT	CSVGWREGAGDTQYF
12	TRBV6-5	TRBJ1-5	NA	few	TGTGCCAGCAGTTCTCCGGATCAGCCCCAGCATTTT	CASSSPDQPQHF
15	TRBV5-1	TRBJ2-1	NA	NA	TGCGCCAGCAGCTTGTGGCAGGGAACATACAATGAGCAGTTCTTC	CASSLWQGTYNEQFF
13	TRBV11-2	TRBJ2-7	NA	NA	TGTGCCAGCAGCTTAGTTGGCAACTTGGTGCAGTACTTC	CASSLVGNLVQYF
17	TRBV5-1	TRBJ2-1	TRBD2	large	TGCGCCAGCAGCAAAGAAGGGACTAGCGGGGGGTTGAATGAGCAGTTCTTC	CASSKEGTSGGLNEQFF
19	TRBV5-4	TRBJ2-7	TRBD1	medium-sized	TGTGCCAGCAGCTTGGTAGAAGTACGGATCGGGACAGGGATCTACGAGCAGTACTTC	CASSLVEVRIGTGIYEQYF
14	TRBV27	TRBJ1-2	NA	NA	TGTGCCAGCGGCCGTGCTAACCCCAACTATGGCTACACCTTC	CASGRANPNYGYTF
13	TRBV6-2/TRBV6-3	TRBJ2-7	NA	few	TGTGCCAGCAGTTACTCGTTTCAGGGGCGGAGAGGGTTC	CASSYSFQGRRGF
12	TRBV7-9	TRBJ2-7	NA	NA	TGTGCCAGCAGCTTAGGGTCCGGCGAGCAGTACTTC	CASSLGSGEQYF
15	TRBV11-2	TRBJ2-2	NA	NA	TGTGCCAGCAGCTTAGTCAGGGGGAACACCGGGGAGCTGTTTTTT	CASSLVRGNTGELFF
16	TRBV11-2	TRBJ2-2	TRBD2	NA	TGTGCCAGCAGCGCACTAGCGGGGTGGGGCACCGGGGAGCTGTTTTTT	CASSALAGWGTGELFF
13	TRBV6-4	TRBJ1-2	TRBD1	few	TGTGCCAGCAGTATCCGGGACAGACATGGCTACACCTTC	CASSIRDRHGYTF
18	TRBV7-2	TRBJ1-3	NA	medium-sized	TGTGCCAGCAGCTTATCCAGGGGCAGACTCTTCTCTGGAAACACCATATATTTT	CASSLSRGRLFSGNTIYF
14	TRBV7-8	TRBJ2-3	TRBD1	medium-sized	TGTGCCAGCAGCCGGACAGGGTTTACAGATACGCAGTATTTT	CASSRTGFTDTQYF
14	TRBV19	TRBJ1-1	NA	few	TGTGCCAGTAAGCCCGGAGGAACAAACACTGAAGCTTTCTTT	CASKPGGTNTEAFF
13	TRBV28	TRBJ2-3	NA	NA	TGTGCCAGCAGTTTTGGGCCCAGCGATACGCAGTATTTT	CASSFGPSDTQYF
14	TRBV27	TRBJ2-7	NA	NA	TGTGCCAGCAGTTCTGGGCCGGTCTTGTACGAGCAGTACTTC	CASSSGPVLYEQYF
14	TRBV2	TRBJ2-7	TRBD1	medium-sized	TGTGCCAGCCGTGAAACCGGGACAGGGACCGAGCAGTACTTC	CASRETGTGTEQYF
17	TRBV28	TRBJ1-6	NA	NA	TGTGCCAGCAGTCGTGGGTGGCGGGTGGTCCGGGATTCACCCCCCCACTTT	CASSRGWRVVRDSPPHF
12	TRBV6-9	TRBJ2-1	NA	NA	TGTGCCAGCAGTTACGTCAGGGGTGAGCAGTTCTTC	CASSYVRGEQFF
14	TRBV10-3	TRBJ1-1	NA	NA	TGTGCCATACAGGGTGGTAATAGGGACACTGAAGCTTTCTTT	CAIQGGNRDTEAFF